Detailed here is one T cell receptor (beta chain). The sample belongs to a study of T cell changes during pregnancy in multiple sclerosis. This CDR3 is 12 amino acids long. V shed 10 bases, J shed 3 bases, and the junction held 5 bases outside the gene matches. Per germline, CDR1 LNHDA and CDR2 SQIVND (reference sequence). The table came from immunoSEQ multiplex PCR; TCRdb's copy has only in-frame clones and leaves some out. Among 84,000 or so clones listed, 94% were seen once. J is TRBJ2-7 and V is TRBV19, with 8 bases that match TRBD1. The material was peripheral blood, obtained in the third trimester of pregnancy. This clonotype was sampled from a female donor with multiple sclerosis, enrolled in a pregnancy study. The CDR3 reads CATQDRGYEQYF. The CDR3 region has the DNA TGTGCCACACAAGACAGGGGCTACGAGCAGTACTTC.